The source of this T cell receptor (beta chain) is a study of T cells after yellow fever vaccination (dated by TCRdb to between 2018 and 2021). About the full investigation: The SMART-Seq v4 Ultra Low Input RNA kit was used to prepare libraries from fractions with low cell numbers. Blood samples were taken at several timepoints before and after primary and secondary immunization, and bulk PBMC replicates and cell subsets were isolated. Two healthy male donors, one aged 18 to 30 and one aged 30 to 39 years, were included in the cohort. To follow T-cell clones before and after both primary and booster YFV17D yellow fever vaccination, bulk TCR alpha and beta repertoires underwent longitudinal sequencing. What the authors observed across the whole study: Because abundant contaminating clonotypes from the bulk population could be contained in FACS-sorted repertoires, computational filtering was required. Most clones expanded after primary vaccination were re-detected after the booster (just under 97% of CD4 and more than 70% of CD8), suggesting broad memory maintenance. A small fraction of clonotypes showed up in both the CD4 and CD8 compartments, probably as a result of convergent recombination. The secondary T-cell response was found to be weaker but faster than the primary response, with a peak reached on day 5 rather than on day 15. Because the study included only a couple of donors, the extent to which the findings can be generalized is limited.

Synthesis of TCR cDNA relied on 5'RACE template switching, a step that introduced a universal primer site along with unique molecular identifiers. Priming of cDNA synthesis was performed from both the TCR alpha and TCR beta constant segments. Library amplification involved two PCR steps, and the second step added sample barcodes and sequencing adapters. Sequencing of libraries was performed on Illumina HiSeq 2500 (2x100 bp) or NovaSeq (2x150 bp). The authors' analysis ran thus. MIGEC was used to demultiplex reads and collapse the reads into UMI consensus sequences, and MiXCR was used for V(D)J alignment. Vaccine-responding clonotypes were defined with edgeR using replicate PBMC samples, requiring FDR below 0.01 and a log2 fold change above 5 up to day 15. Each bulk clonotype was labeled CD4 or CD8 based on which sequenced repertoire, CD4 or CD8, contained the clonotype at higher abundance. TCRdb trimmed the raw reads at Q25, called clones with MiXCR and kept productive beta chains. Under each unique CDR3 protein, matching rows form one entry showing the most common genes and DNA. The V and J calls and clone size are TCRdb's, not the authors'. Across this sample there are 550,000 or so distinct CDR3 sequences, with over 15% seen only once. The ten largest account for around 15% of the sample.

The treatment or condition label for this specimen denotes: live attenuated yellow fever vaccine strain. Two biological replicates of bulk PBMCs were collected at each blood-draw timepoint. A standard Ficoll-Paque protocol was used to isolate PBMCs from peripheral blood. TriZol was used to extract RNA from bulk PBMCs, from CD4 and CD8 fractions, and from dextramer-positive and dextramer-negative fractions. The germline V gene (reference sequence) gives CDR1 as SSHAT and CDR2 as FNYEAQ. The trim is 5 bases for V and 1 base for J, with a gap of 14 bases between the germline ends. The CDR3 sequence holds 16 residues, the cysteine and phenylalanine included. Left in the record is the CDR3 DNA by itself, 48 bases read in frame from the first base. Comment on this clonotype: It lacks a known antigen. The input lacks base qualities; no much larger clone sits a single base away.

The sample was PBMCs, taken 15 days after the yellow fever booster vaccination. This clonotype originated in a man aged 25-45 years who received the YFV17D yellow fever vaccine. Recombination joined TRBV7-7 with TRBJ2-2, and the D gene may be TRBD2, 6 bases matching. The bases read TGTGCCAGCAGCAGTAAACTAGCCCGGAACACCGGGGAGCTGTTTTTT. The resulting protein is CASSSKLARNTGELFF.